The 32 T cell receptor beta chains below all came from one sample that was sequenced in a study of OX40 agonist ivuxolimab in advanced cancers. TCRdb's table, derived via immunoSEQ multiplex PCR, lists solely in-frame clones and lacks some. The sample has tens of thousands of clones; roughly 84% are singletons. Sequences were derived from CD4+ or CD8+ T cells sorted from blood, sampled in a trial of the OX40 agonist ivuxolimab. The receptors here all came from an adult with an advanced solid tumor such as melanoma, head and neck, liver or kidney cancer.

CDR3 DNA: TGTGCCAGCAGCCTAAGACTAGCGGGAATAGATGAGCAGTTCTTC. It codes for CASSLRLAGIDEQFF. This chain joins TRBV11-3 and TRBJ2-1, with TRBD2 identical over 11 bases. Germline V gives CDR1 SGHNT, CDR2 YENEEA. This CDR3 is built from 15 residues. Trimming cost V 5 bases and J 8 bases; bases outside gene matches: 8.

The CDR3 coding sequence is TGTGCCAGCACCGTGGCTAGCGGGAGGAACGAGCAGTACTTC. Amino acids: CASTVASGRNEQYF. The chain recombines TRBV28 with TRBJ2-7, with 11 bases fitting TRBD2. Germline V CDR1 and CDR2: MDHEN, SYDVKM. The ends lost 7 bases at V and 5 bases at J; junction bases unmatched: 7. The CDR3 extends over 14 amino acids.

The chain recombines TRBV6-1 with TRBJ1-2, with TRBD1 as a possible D gene (5 bases). The CDR3 length is 17 residues. The V end lost 0 bases, the J end lost 3 bases, and 17 bases lay between the germline ends. Germline values: CDR1 MNHNS, CDR2 SASEGT. CDR3 bases: TGTGCCAGCAGTGAAGCAGGGAGAAGGGGCAGGGACTATGGCTACACCTTC. Protein: CASSEAGRRGRDYGYTF.

The count of this clone is one. The chain uses TRBV2 and TRBJ2-5; 11 positions match TRBD1. CDR3 size: 14 residues. Germline CDR1 and CDR2: SNHLY and FYNNEI. The junction had 7 bases not matched to a gene; V was cut back by 8 bases and J by 5 bases. This chain's CDR3 is CASARTGGGETQYF. The CDR3 region has the DNA TGTGCCAGCGCTAGGACAGGGGGCGGTGAGACCCAGTACTTC.

This chain's CDR3 is CASSYATSGGYEQYF. In DNA form, the CDR3 reads TGTGCCAGCAGTTACGCGACTAGCGGGGGTTACGAGCAGTACTTC. This rearrangement joins TRBV6-5 to TRBJ2-7; 12 positions match TRBD2. This CDR3 is 15 amino acids long. V shed 2 bases and J 4 bases; nucleotides not matched to a gene: 3. From germline, CDR1 is MNHEY and CDR2 SVGAGI.

This sequence joins TRBV29-1 and TRBJ1-2; 8 bases are a match to TRBD1. This CDR3 is 16 amino acids long. Per germline, CDR1 SQVTM and CDR2 ANQGSEA. J gave up 0 bases and V 5 bases, and 11 bases lay outside the gene matches. CDR3 nucleotide sequence: TGCAGCGTTCCTAATCTAACAGGGGGGCCTAACTATGGCTACACCTTC. It yields the protein CSVPNLTGGPNYGYTF.

The chain joins TRBV5-8 to TRBJ2-3; D might be TRBD1 (6 bases). The CDR3 extends over 17 amino acids. CDR1 is SGHTS, CDR2 YDEGEE, per germline. V was clipped by 1 base and J by 2 bases, with 17 bases between them. CDR3 sequence (DNA): TGTGCCAGCAGCTTGACCGGACAGTCCCTCTCCACAGATACGCAGTATTTT. Translating it yields CASSLTGQSLSTDTQYF.

This sequence joins TRBV5-4 and TRBJ2-5; possibly TRBD1 for D (5 bases). Trimming took 0 bases from V and 4 from J, leaving 7 bases between them. CDR1 is SGHNT, CDR2 YYREEE, per germline (reference sequence). The length of the CDR3 is 13 residues. The CDR3 protein is CASSLVQGETQYF. DNA for the CDR3: TGTGCCAGCAGCTTGGTTCAGGGAGAGACCCAGTACTTC.

The chain joins TRBV19 to TRBJ1-1; D gene ambiguous. Germline CDR1 LNHDA, CDR2 SQIVND (reference sequence). The length of the CDR3 is 13 residues. The ends were cut back, 5 bases at V and 3 bases at J, with 10 bases in the middle. CDR3 nucleotide sequence: TGTGCCAGTAGTCTCAGGCGGGACACTGAAGCTTTCTTT. Translation: CASSLRRDTEAFF.

Only one count was recorded for this clone. The rearrangement uses TRBV21-1 and TRBJ2-3. TRBV21-1 counts as a pseudogene. This CDR3 comprises 14 residues. As DNA, the CDR3 is TGTGCCAGCAGCAACCCCGGGGCCCAAGATACGCAGTATTTT. Translated: CASSNPGAQDTQYF.

The chain uses TRBV9 and TRBJ2-5; the match to TRBD2 covers 7 bases. Gene TRBJ2-7 matches the end of the DNA better, so the J call may be wrong. CDR3 size: 15 residues. The germline CDR1 and CDR2 sequences are SGDLS and YYNGEE. The CDR3 DNA follows: TGTGCCAGCAGCGCCCGGTCGGGGGGATTGGACGAGCAGTACTTC. Protein: CASSARSGGLDEQYF.

The rearrangement uses TRBV2 and TRBJ2-7, with a possible D match to TRBD2 (5 bases). Germline V CDR1 and CDR2: SNHLY, FYNNEI. This CDR3 region has 14 residues. With 8 bases removed from V and 7 bases from J, the gap between germline ends came to 21 bases. CDR3 sequence: CASSASPQTGEQYF. The CDR3 DNA reads TGTGCCAGCTCAGCTTCGCCCCAGACGGGGGAGCAGTACTTC.

The chain links TRBV19 to TRBJ2-7, with D perhaps matching TRBD2 (7 bases). Germline V gives CDR1 LNHDA, CDR2 SQIVND (reference sequence). The length of the CDR3 is 13 residues. Deletions cut 7 bases from V and 5 bases from J, with 15 bases between. CDR3 protein: CASKETGGHEQYF. The DNA of the CDR3 is TGTGCCAGTAAGGAGACGGGGGGCCACGAGCAGTACTTC.

This clone has more than one count but fewer than ten. This chain joins TRBV19 and TRBJ1-5; D is ambiguous. CDR1 and CDR2 from the germline V gene are LNHDA and SQIVND (reference sequence). V lost 6 bases to trimming and J lost 1 base, with 16 bases between them. This CDR3 region has 16 residues. The CDR3 here is CASRDQVRRSNQPQHF. The CDR3 DNA is TGTGCCAGTAGGGACCAAGTGAGGCGGAGCAATCAGCCCCAGCATTTT.

The chain has TRBV5-1 and TRBJ2-5; no clear D. Trimming cost V 9 bases and J 3 bases, with 15 bases left between them. This CDR3 comprises 13 residues. Germline-derived CDR1 and CDR2 are SGHRS and YFSETQ. CDR3 sequence: CATQSGNKETQYF. CDR3 sequence (DNA): TGCGCCACACAGTCCGGAAACAAAGAGACCCAGTACTTC.

The chain links TRBV7-8 to TRBJ2-5, with 10 nucleotides matching TRBD2. The CDR3 consists of 22 residues. V lost 1 base, J lost 5 bases, and 25 bases stayed unmatched. Germline V gene data show CDR1 as SGHVS and CDR2 as FQNEAQ. The DNA for the CDR3 is TGTGCCAGCAGCTTAGGGACATCTGGGTATTTTGAGCGGGAGGGATCCCAGGAGACCCAGTACTTC. It translates to CASSLGTSGYFEREGSQETQYF.

The chain links TRBV11-2 to TRBJ2-7; no definite D call. There are 14 residues in the CDR3. CDR1 SGHAT and CDR2 FQNNGV come from the germline V gene. V was clipped by 4 bases and J by 2 bases, with 12 bases between them. The DNA for the CDR3 is TGTGCCAGCAGCTCCCCCCTTTCTCCCTACGAGCAGTACTTC. It encodes CASSSPLSPYEQYF.

This chain joins TRBV5-1 and TRBJ2-7; 9 bases are a match to TRBD2. The V gene's germline CDR1 is SGHRS and CDR2 YFSETQ. This CDR3 is built from 16 residues. V gave up 5 bases and J gave up 4 bases; unmatched junction bases: 13. CDR3 DNA sequence: TGCGCCAGCAGACCCACGGCGGGAGGGCCGGTATACGAGCAGTACTTC. Amino acid sequence: CASRPTAGGPVYEQYF.

V is TRBV28 and J is TRBJ1-6, with 7 bases fitting TRBD1. CDR3 length: 14 amino acids. Germline V gene lookup returns CDR1 MDHEN and CDR2 SYDVKM. The V gene end was trimmed by 6 bases and the J gene end by 7 bases; junction bases not matched to a gene: 6. The DNA for the CDR3 is TGTGCCAGCAGGACAACAGGGGTGAATTCACCCCTCCACTTT. Protein: CASRTTGVNSPLHF. Using reference TRBV28 and TRBJ1-6 for the parts outside the CDR3, the full variable domain is DVKVTQSSRYLVKRTGEKVFLECVQDMDHENMFWYRQDPGLGLRLIYFSYDVKMKEKGDIPEGYSVSREKKERFSLILESASTNQTSMYLCASRTTGVNSPLHFGNGTRLTVT.

The chain links TRBV29-1 to TRBJ2-5; D gene uncertain. CDR1 SQVTM and CDR2 ANQGSEA come from the germline V gene. The CDR3 sequence is 11 residues long. V was pared by 5 bases and J by 5 bases, with 9 bases between. The CDR3 region has the DNA TGCAGCGTTCTAACTCAGGAGACCCAGTACTTC. Amino acids: CSVLTQETQYF.

The gene calls are TRBV5-1 and TRBJ2-3; D is unresolved. This CDR3 has 14 residues. Germline lookup yields CDR1 SGHRS and CDR2 YFSETQ. V lost 2 bases and J 2 bases, leaving 9 bases between the germline ends. CDR3: CASSLGGYTDTQYF. DNA for the CDR3: TGCGCCAGCAGCTTAGGTGGATACACAGATACGCAGTATTTT.

The chain has TRBV7-2 and TRBJ2-2, with 8 nucleotides matching TRBD1. The CDR3 is 15 residues long. Germline V CDR1 and CDR2: SGHTA, FQGNSA. The trim removed 5 bases at V and 4 bases at J, leaving 6 bases unmatched. Here the CDR3 DNA reads TGTGCCAGCAGCCCCCAGACAGGGGTCACCGGGGAGCTGTTTTTT. Amino acid sequence: CASSPQTGVTGELFF.

The chain couples TRBV7-9 to TRBJ2-1; D not resolved. Trimming pared 0 bases from V and 7 bases from J, leaving 4 bases between. The length of the CDR3 is 12 residues. The germline gives CDR1 SEHNR, CDR2 FQNEAQ (reference sequence). This CDR3 is CASSLARNEQFF. The CDR3 nucleotides are TGTGCCAGCAGCTTAGCACGAAATGAGCAGTTCTTC.

The chain is built from TRBV28 and TRBJ2-1; TRBD1 agrees at 9 bases. This CDR3 has 15 residues. The germline V gene encodes CDR1 MDHEN and CDR2 SYDVKM. J lost 3 bases, V lost 5 bases, and 5 bases had no gene match. The CDR3 spells CASSPPGQGYNEQFF. Written as DNA, the CDR3 is TGTGCCAGCAGTCCGCCGGGACAGGGCTACAATGAGCAGTTCTTC.

V gene TRBV18 combines with J gene TRBJ2-1; 8 bases match TRBD2. CDR1 and CDR2 (germline): KGHSH, LQKENI. Germline trimming cut 2 bases from V and 8 bases from J; bases unmatched to any gene: 14. This CDR3 is 17 amino acids long. CDR3 loop: CASSPLSSSGRFDEQFF. The CDR3 bases are TGTGCCAGCTCACCATTATCGTCCAGCGGGAGATTCGATGAGCAGTTCTTC.

The V and J genes are TRBV6-1 and TRBJ1-1, with D unresolved. CDR1 and CDR2 from the germline V gene are MNHNS and SASEGT. The ends were cut back, 6 bases at V and 4 bases at J, with 9 bases in the middle. This CDR3 contains 12 residues. CDR3 in amino acids: CASREEPTEAFF. The DNA of the CDR3 is TGTGCCAGCAGAGAGGAGCCCACTGAAGCTTTCTTT.

This sequence joins TRBV6-6 and TRBJ1-1; 8 nucleotides match TRBD1. CDR3 length: 14 residues. J lost 5 bases, V lost 6 bases, and 8 bases had no gene match. Germline loops: CDR1 MNHNY, CDR2 SVGAGI (reference sequence). CDR3 residues: CASSWTGLVTEAFF. The CDR3 nucleotides are TGTGCCAGCAGCTGGACAGGGTTGGTTACTGAAGCTTTCTTT.

The chain is built from TRBV7-3 and TRBJ2-3, with a weak D call TRBD1 (6 bases). Trimming stripped 5 bases from V and 2 bases from J, with 14 bases between. The CDR3 consists of 15 residues. The germline V gene encodes CDR1 SGHTA and CDR2 FQGTGA. CDR3 residues: CASSQQGLITDTQYF. CDR3 nucleotides: TGTGCCAGCAGCCAACAGGGTCTTATCACAGATACGCAGTATTTT. The complete variable domain, with remaining parts taken from reference TRBV7-3 and TRBJ2-3, reads GAGVSQTPSNKVTEKGKYVELRCDPISGHTALYWYRQSLGQGPEFLIYFQGTGAADDSGLPNDRFFAVRPEGSVSTLKIQRTERGDSAVYLCASSQQGLITDTQYFGPGTRLTVL.

The CDR3 spells CASSYETENQPQHF. The CDR3 DNA sequence: TGTGCCAGCAGTTACGAGACAGAGAATCAGCCCCAGCATTTT. This sequence joins TRBV6-6 and TRBJ1-5; maybe TRBD1 (5 bases). The CDR3 is made up of 14 amino acids. Trimming took off 2 bases at V and 4 bases at J, with 9 bases between the two ends. Germline V CDR1 and CDR2: MNHNY, SVGAGI (reference sequence).

CDR3 DNA: TGCAGCGTAGCGGGAGTCTTGGGCAATGAGCAGTTCTTC. This encodes CSVAGVLGNEQFF. This sequence joins TRBV29-1 and TRBJ2-1; TRBD2 matches 8 bases. Germline loops: CDR1 SQVTM, CDR2 ANQGSEA. Trimming removed 6 bases from V and 6 bases from J; junction bases left unmatched: 7. The CDR3 consists of 13 residues.

V and J are TRBV9 and TRBJ2-1; TRBD2 matches at 15 bases. Trimming removed 5 bases from V and 7 bases from J; junction bases left unmatched: 7. Looked up from germline, CDR1 is SGDLS and CDR2 is YYNGEE. The CDR3 runs 16 residues. The CDR3 sequence: CASSAGLAGGQNEQFF. The CDR3 DNA sequence: TGTGCCAGCAGTGCTGGACTAGCGGGAGGGCAAAATGAGCAGTTCTTC.

In this sample, this clone turned up once. The chain carries TRBV9 and TRBJ2-2; D remains ambiguous. The CDR3 length is 16 residues. Per germline, CDR1 SGDLS and CDR2 YYNGEE. The ends were cut back, 1 base at V and 0 bases at J, with 10 bases in the middle. CDR3 in DNA: TGTGCCAGCAGCGTATATGCGCGGCCGAACACCGGGGAGCTGTTTTTT. It specifies CASSVYARPNTGELFF.